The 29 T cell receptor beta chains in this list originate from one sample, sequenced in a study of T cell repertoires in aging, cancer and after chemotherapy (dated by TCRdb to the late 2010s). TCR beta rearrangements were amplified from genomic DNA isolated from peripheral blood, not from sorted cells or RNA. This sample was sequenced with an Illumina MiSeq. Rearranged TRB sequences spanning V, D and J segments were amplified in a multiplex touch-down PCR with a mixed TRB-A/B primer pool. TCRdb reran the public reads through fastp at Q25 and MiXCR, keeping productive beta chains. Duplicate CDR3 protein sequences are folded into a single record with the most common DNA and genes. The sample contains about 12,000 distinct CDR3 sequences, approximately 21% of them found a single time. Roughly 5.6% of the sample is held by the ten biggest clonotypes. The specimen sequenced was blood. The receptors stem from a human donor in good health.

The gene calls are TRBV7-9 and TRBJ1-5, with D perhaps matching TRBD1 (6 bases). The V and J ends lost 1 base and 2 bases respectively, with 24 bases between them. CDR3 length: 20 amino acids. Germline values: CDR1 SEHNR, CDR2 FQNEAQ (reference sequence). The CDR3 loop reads CASSLVGRGQSEEGNQPQHF. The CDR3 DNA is TGTGCCAGCAGCTTAGTAGGAAGAGGACAGTCGGAGGAGGGCAATCAGCCCCAGCATTTT.

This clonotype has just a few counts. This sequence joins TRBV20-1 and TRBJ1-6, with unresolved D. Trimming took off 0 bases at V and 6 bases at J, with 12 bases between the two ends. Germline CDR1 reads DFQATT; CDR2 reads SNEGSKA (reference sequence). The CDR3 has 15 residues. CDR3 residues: CSARDNNFPNSPLHF. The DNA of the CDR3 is TGCAGTGCTAGAGATAACAATTTTCCTAATTCACCCCTCCACTTT.

The CDR3 is CATSRDLTGRDNSPLHF. DNA of the CDR3: TGTGCCACCAGCAGAGATCTAACAGGGCGGGATAATTCACCCCTCCACTTT. V usage is TRBV15 and J usage is TRBJ1-6; D might be TRBD1 (6 bases). The CDR3 contains 17 residues. Per the germline V gene, CDR1 is LNHNV and CDR2 is YYDKDF (reference sequence). V was trimmed by 0 bases and J by 5 bases, leaving 14 bases between them.

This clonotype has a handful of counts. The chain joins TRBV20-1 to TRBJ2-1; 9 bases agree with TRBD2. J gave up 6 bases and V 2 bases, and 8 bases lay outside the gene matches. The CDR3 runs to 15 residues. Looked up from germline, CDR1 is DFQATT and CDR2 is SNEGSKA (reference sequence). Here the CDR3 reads CSARIRAGGFNEQFF. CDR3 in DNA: TGCAGTGCTAGAATTCGGGCGGGGGGGTTCAATGAGCAGTTCTTC.

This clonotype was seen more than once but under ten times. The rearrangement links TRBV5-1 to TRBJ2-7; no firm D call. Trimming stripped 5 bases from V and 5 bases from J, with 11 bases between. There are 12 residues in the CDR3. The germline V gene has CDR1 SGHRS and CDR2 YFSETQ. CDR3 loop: CASRLGRNEQYF. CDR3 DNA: TGCGCCAGCAGGCTTGGAAGGAACGAGCAGTACTTC. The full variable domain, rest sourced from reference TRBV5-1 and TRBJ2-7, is KAGVTQTPRYLIKTRGQQVTLSCSPISGHRSVSWYQQTPGQGLQFLFEYFSETQRNKGNFPGRFSGRQFSNSRSEMNVSTLELGDSALYLCASRLGRNEQYFGPGTRLTVT.

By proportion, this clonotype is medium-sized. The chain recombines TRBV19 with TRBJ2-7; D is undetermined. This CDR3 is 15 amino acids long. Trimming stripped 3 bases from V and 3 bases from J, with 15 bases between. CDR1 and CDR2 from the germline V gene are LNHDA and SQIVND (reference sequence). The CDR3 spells CASSIVPGRFYEQYF. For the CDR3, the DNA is TGTGCCAGTAGTATTGTGCCAGGACGGTTCTACGAGCAGTACTTC. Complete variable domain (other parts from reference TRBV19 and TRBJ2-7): DGGITQSPKYLFRKEGQNVTLSCEQNLNHDAMYWYRQDPGQGLRLIYYSQIVNDFQKGDIAEGYSVSREKKESFPLTVTSAQKNPTAFYLCASSIVPGRFYEQYFGPGTRLTVT.

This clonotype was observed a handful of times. The CDR3 here is CASSGATIVGGTEAFF. In nucleotides, the CDR3 is TGCGCCAGCAGCGGTGCTACGATCGTAGGGGGGACTGAAGCTTTCTTT. The J gene is TRBJ1-1, the V gene TRBV5-1; tentative D call: TRBD1 (6 bases). Germline CDR1 and CDR2: SGHRS and YFSETQ. The CDR3 extends over 16 amino acids. V was pared by 4 bases and J by 5 bases, with 21 bases between.

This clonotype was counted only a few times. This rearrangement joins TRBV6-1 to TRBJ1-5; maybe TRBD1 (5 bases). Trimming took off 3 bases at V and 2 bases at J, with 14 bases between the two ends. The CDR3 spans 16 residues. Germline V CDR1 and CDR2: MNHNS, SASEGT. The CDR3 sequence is CASSDFLSTGNQPQHF. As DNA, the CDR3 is TGTGCCAGCAGTGATTTTCTATCGACAGGCAATCAGCCCCAGCATTTT.

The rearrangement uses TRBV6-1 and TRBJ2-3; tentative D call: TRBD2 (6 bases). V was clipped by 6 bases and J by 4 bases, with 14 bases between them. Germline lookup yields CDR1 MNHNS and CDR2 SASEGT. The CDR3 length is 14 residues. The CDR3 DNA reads TGTGCCAGCAGACCGGGACTCGAACCAGATACGCAGTATTTT. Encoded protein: CASRPGLEPDTQYF.

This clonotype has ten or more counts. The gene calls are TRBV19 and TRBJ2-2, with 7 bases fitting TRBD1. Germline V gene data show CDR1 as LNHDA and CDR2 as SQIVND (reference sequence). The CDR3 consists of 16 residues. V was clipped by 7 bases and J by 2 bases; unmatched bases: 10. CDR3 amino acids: CASKRSGTENTGELFF. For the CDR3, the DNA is TGTGCCAGTAAACGGTCCGGGACAGAAAACACCGGGGAGCTGTTTTTT. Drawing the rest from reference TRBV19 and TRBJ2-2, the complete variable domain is DGGITQSPKYLFRKEGQNVTLSCEQNLNHDAMYWYRQDPGQGLRLIYYSQIVNDFQKGDIAEGYSVSREKKESFPLTVTSAQKNPTAFYLCASKRSGTENTGELFFGEGSRLTVL.

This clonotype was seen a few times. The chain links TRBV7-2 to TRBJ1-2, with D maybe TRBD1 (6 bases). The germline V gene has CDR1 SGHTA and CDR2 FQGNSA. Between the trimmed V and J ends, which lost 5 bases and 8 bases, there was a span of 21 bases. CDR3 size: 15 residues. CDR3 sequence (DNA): TGTGCCAGCAGCCGTCCGGGCTCACGGCAGGGGGGCTACACCTTC. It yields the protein CASSRPGSRQGGYTF.

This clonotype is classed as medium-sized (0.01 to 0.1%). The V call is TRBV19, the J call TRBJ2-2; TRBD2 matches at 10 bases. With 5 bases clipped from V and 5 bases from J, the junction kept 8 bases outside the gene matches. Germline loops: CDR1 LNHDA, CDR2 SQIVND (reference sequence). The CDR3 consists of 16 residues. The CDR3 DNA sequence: TGTGCCAGTAGTCCTCTAGCGGGGGTAAATACCGGGGAGCTGTTTTTT. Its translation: CASSPLAGVNTGELFF.

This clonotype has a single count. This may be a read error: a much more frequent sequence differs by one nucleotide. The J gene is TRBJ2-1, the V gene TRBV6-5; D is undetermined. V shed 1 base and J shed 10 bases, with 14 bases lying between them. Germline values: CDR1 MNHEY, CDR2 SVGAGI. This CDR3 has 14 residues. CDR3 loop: CASSYFLSSYEQFF. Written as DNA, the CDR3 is TGTGCCAGCAGTTACTTCCTAAGCTCCTACGAGCAGTTCTTC.

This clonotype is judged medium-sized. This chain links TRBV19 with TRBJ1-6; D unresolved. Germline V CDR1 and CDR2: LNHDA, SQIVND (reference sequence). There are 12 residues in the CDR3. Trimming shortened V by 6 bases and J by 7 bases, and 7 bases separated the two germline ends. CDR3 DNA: TGTGCCAGTAGGATATCCAATTCACCCCTCCACTTT. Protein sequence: CASRISNSPLHF.

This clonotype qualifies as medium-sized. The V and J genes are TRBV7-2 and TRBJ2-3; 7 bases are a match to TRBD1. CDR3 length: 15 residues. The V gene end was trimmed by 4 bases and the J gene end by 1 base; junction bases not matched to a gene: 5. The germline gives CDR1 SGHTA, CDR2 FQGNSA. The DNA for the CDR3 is TGTGCCAGCAGCTCCCGACAGGGTGGCACAGATACGCAGTATTTT. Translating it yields CASSSRQGGTDTQYF.

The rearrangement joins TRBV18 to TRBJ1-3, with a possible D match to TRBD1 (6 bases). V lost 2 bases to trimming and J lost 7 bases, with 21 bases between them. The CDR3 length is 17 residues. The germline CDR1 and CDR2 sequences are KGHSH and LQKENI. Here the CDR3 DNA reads TGTGCCAGCTCACCAACGGGGGCGCAACGAGGGGGTAACACCATATATTTT. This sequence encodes CASSPTGAQRGGNTIYF.

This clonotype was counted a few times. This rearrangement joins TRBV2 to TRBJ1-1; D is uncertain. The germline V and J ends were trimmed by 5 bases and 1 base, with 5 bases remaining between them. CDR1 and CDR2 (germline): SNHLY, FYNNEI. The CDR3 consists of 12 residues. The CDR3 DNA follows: TGTGCCAGCAGTTCAACGAACACTGAAGCTTTCTTT. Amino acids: CASSSTNTEAFF. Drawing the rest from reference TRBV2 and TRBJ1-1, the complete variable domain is EPEVTQTPSHQVTQMGQEVILRCVPISNHLYFYWYRQILGQKVEFLVSFYNNEISEKSEIFDDQFSVERPDGSNFTLKIRSTKLEDSAMYFCASSSTNTEAFFGQGTRLTVV.

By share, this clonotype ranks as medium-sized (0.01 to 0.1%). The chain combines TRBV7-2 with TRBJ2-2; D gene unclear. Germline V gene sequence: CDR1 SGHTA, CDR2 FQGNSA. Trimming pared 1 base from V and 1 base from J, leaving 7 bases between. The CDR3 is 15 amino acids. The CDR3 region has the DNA TGTGCCAGCAGCTTAGTTGCAGGGAACACCGGGGAGCTGTTTTTT. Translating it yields CASSLVAGNTGELFF.

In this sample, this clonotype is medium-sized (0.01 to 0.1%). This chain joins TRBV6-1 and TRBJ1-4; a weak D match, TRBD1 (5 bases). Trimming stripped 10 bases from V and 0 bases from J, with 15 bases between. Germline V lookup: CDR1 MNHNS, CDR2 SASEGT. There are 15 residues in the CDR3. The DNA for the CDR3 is TGTGCCATGGGGGGGAAGCGGGCAACTAATGAAAAACTGTTTTTT. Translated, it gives CAMGGKRATNEKLFF.

The CDR3: CAISELVAGAETQYF. CDR3 nucleotide sequence: TGTGCCATCAGTGAGTTAGTAGCGGGGGCAGAGACCCAGTACTTC. The chain combines TRBV10-3 with TRBJ2-5, with 9 bases identical to TRBD2. Per germline, CDR1 ENHRY and CDR2 SYGVKD. The CDR3 extends over 15 amino acids. V lost 1 base to trimming and J lost 4 bases; unmatched junction nucleotides: 4.

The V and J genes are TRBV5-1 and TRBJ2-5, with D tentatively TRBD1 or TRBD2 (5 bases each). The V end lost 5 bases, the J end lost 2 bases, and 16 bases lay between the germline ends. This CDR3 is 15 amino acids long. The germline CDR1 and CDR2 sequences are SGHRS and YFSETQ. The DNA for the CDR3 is TGCGCCAGCAGTGGGATTCCAGGGAGACAAGAGACCCAGTACTTC. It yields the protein CASSGIPGRQETQYF. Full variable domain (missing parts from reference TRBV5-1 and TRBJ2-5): KAGVTQTPRYLIKTRGQQVTLSCSPISGHRSVSWYQQTPGQGLQFLFEYFSETQRNKGNFPGRFSGRQFSNSRSEMNVSTLELGDSALYLCASSGIPGRQETQYFGPGTRLLVL.

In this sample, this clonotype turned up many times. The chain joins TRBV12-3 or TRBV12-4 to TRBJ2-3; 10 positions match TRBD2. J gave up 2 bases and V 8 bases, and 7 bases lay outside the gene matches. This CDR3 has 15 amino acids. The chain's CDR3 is CASLGSGGFTDTQYF. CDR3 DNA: TGTGCCAGCTTGGGTAGCGGGGGGTTCACAGATACGCAGTATTTT.

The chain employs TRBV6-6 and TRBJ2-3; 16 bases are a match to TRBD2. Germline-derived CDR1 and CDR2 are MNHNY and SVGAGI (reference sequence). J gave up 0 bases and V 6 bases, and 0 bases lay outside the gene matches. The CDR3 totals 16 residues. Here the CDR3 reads CASRGLAGGSTDTQYF. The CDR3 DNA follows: TGTGCCAGCAGGGGACTAGCGGGGGGGAGCACAGATACGCAGTATTTT.

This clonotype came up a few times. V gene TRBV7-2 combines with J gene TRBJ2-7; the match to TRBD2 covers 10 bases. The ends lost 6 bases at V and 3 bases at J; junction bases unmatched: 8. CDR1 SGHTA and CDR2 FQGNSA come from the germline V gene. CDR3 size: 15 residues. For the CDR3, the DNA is TGTGCCAGCAGGCCCAATAGCGGGGGGATCTACGAGCAGTACTTC. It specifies CASRPNSGGIYEQYF.

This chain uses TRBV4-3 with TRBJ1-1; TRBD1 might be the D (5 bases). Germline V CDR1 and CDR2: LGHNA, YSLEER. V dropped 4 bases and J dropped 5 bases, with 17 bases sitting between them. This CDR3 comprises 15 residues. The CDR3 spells CASSRNPRAGTEAFF. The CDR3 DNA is TGCGCCAGCAGCCGGAACCCTAGGGCAGGGACTGAAGCTTTCTTT.

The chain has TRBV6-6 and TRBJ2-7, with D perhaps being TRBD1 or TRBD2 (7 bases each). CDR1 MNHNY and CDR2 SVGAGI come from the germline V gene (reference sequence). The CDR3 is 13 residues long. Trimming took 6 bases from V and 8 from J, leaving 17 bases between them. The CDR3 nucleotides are TGTGCCAGCAGGTCAGGGGGGGCCGTCAAGCAGTACTTC. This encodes CASRSGGAVKQYF.

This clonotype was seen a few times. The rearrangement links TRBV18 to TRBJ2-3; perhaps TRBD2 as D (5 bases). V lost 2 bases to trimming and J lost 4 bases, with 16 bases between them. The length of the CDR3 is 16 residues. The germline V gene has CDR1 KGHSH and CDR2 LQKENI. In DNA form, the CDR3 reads TGTGCCAGCTCACCAGGAGCGGAGAGAGTCGCAGATACGCAGTATTTT. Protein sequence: CASSPGAERVADTQYF.

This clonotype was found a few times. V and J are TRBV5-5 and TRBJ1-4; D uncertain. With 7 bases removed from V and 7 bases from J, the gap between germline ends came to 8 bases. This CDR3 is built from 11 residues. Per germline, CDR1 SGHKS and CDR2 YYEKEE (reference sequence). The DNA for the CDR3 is TGTGCCAGCGGGTCTTCTGAAAAACTGTTTTTT. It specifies CASGSSEKLFF. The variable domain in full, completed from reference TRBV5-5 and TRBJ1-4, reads DAGVTQSPTHLIKTRGQQVTLRCSPISGHKSVSWYQQVLGQGPQFIFQYYEKEERGRGNFPDRFSARQFPNYSSELNVNALLLGDSALYLCASGSSEKLFFGSGTQLSVL.

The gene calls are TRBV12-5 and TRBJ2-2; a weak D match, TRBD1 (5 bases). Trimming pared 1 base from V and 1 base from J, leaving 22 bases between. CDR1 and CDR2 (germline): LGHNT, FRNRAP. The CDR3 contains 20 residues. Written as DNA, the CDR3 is TGTGCTAGTGGTTTGGCCCCGATAGGGGTGTTCAGGGAGAACACCGGGGAGCTGTTTTTT. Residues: CASGLAPIGVFRENTGELFF. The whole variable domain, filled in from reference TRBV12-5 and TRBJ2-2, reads DARVTQTPRHKVTEMGQEVTMRCQPILGHNTVFWYRQTMMQGLELLAYFRNRAPLDDSGMPKDRFSAEMPDATLATLKIQPSEPRDSAVYFCASGLAPIGVFRENTGELFFGEGSRLTVL.